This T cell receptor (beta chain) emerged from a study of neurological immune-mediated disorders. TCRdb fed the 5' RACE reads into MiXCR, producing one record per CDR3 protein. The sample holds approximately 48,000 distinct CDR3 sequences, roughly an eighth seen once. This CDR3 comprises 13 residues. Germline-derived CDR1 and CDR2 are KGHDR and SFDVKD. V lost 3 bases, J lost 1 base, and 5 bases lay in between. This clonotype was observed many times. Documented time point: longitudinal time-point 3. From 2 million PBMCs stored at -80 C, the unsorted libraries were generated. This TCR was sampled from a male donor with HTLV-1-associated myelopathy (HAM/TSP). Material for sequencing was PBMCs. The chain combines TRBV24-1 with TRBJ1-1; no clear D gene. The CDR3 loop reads CATSDERNTEAFF. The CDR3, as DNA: TGTGCCACCAGTGATGAGAGGAACACTGAAGCTTTCTTT.